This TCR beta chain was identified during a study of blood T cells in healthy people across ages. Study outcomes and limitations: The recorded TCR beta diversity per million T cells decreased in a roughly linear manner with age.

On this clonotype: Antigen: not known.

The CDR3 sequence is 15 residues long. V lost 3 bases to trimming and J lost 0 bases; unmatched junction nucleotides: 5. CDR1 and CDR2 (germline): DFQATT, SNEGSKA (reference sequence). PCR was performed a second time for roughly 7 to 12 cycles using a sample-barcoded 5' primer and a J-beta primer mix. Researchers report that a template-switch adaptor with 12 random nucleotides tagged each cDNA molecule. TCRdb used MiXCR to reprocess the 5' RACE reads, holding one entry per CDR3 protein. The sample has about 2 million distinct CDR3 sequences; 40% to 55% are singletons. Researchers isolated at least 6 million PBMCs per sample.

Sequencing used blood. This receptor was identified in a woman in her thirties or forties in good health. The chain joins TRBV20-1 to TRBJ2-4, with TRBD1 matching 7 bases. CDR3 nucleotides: TGCAGTGCTAGGGGACAGACGGGAGCCAAAAACATTCAGTACTTC. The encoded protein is CSARGQTGAKNIQYF.